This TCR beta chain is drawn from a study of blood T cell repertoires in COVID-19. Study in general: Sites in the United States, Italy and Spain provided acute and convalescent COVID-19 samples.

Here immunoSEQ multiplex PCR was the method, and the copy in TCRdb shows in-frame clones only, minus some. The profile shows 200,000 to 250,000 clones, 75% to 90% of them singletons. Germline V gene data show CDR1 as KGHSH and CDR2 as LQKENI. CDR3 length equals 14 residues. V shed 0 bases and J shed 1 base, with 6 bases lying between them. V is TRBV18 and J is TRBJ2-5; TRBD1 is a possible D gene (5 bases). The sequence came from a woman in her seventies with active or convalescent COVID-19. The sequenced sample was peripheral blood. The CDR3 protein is CASSPPDSQETQYF. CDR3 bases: TGTGCCAGCTCACCACCCGACAGCCAAGAGACCCAGTACTTC.